The 20 T cell receptor beta chains given below trace back to one sample, sequenced in a study of T cells in women clearing cervical HPV infection. Assay used: immunoSEQ multiplex PCR; TCRdb lists only in-frame clones, some missing. The listing records approximately 35,000 clones. Sequencing used blood buffy coat. These receptors were obtained from a woman aged 18 to 75 with a cervical HPV16 infection that either progressed to CIN3+ or cleared (not recorded which).

The CDR3 sequence: CASSLEGADTQYF. The CDR3 bases that were read are TGTGCCAGCAGCTTAGAAGGGGCAGATACG. This chain joins TRBV7-2 and TRBJ2-3, with D tentatively TRBD1 (5 bases). The read comes to an end 3 residues before the CDR3 does, leaving the germline J gene to fill in the end. Germline values: CDR1 SGHTA, CDR2 FQGNSA. This CDR3 contains 13 residues. V lost 1 base, J lost 4 bases, and 6 bases lay in between.

Points on this clone: The read gets to within 3 residues of the CDR3 end, and the germline J gene fills in the rest. This sequence joins TRBV9 and TRBJ2-3; 9 bases line up with TRBD2. The CDR3 covers 17 residues. Germline V gives CDR1 SGDLS, CDR2 YYNGEE. The ends lost 1 base at V and 2 bases at J; junction bases unmatched: 8. The CDR3 sequence is CASSVSGGPPSTDTQYF. The DNA read from the CDR3 is TGTGCCAGCAGCGTAAGCGGGGGGCCCCCGTCCACAGATACG.

CDR3 sequence reads: CASSSGTDTQYF. The CDR3 bases that were read are TGTGCCAGCTCATCCGGCACAGATACG. This chain joins TRBV18 and TRBJ2-3; D ambiguous. The CDR3 end is not reached by the read, which stops 3 residues before it; the germline J gene fills it in. The V gene's germline CDR1 is KGHSH and CDR2 LQKENI. The CDR3 runs 12 residues. The V end lost 5 bases, the J end lost 1 base, and 4 bases lay between the germline ends.

CDR3 DNA (partial): TGTGCCACCAGCAGAGATGGGGGGTATATCTATGGC. Amino acid sequence: CATSRDGGYIYG. The full CDR3 sequence reads CATSRDGGYIYGYTF. V usage is TRBV15 and J usage is TRBJ1-2, with a weak D call TRBD1 (5 bases). Read sequence stops 3 residues before the CDR3 end, and the germline J gene provides the missing end. Germline lookup yields CDR1 LNHNV and CDR2 YYDKDF (reference sequence). Deletions cut 0 bases from V and 4 bases from J, with 12 bases between. This CDR3 spans 15 amino acids. Full variable domain (remainder filled in from reference TRBV15 and TRBJ1-2): DAMVIQNPRYQVTQFGKPVTLSCSQTLNHNVMYWYQQKSSQAPKLLFHYYDKDFNNEADTPDNFQSRRPNTSFCFLDIRSPGLGDTAMYLCATSRDGGYIYGYTFGSGTRLTVV.

The CDR3 here is CASSDTGNSPLHF. Partial CDR3 DNA: TGTGCCAGCAGTGACACAGGGAATTCACCC. J is TRBJ1-6 and V is TRBV7-8; the D gene is possibly TRBD1 (6 bases). The observed sequence ends 3 residues before the CDR3 terminus, with the missing tail filled in from the germline J gene. V lost 6 bases to trimming and J lost 7 bases, with 10 bases between them. The CDR3 length is 13 residues. From germline, CDR1 is SGHVS and CDR2 FQNEAQ.

About this clone itself: From the germline J gene comes the end of the CDR3, since the read stops 3 residues before it. V gene TRBV7-2 combines with J gene TRBJ1-5; D might be TRBD1 (5 bases). Deletions cut 8 bases from V and 4 bases from J, with 12 bases between. The CDR3 has 13 residues. Looked up from germline, CDR1 is SGHTA and CDR2 is FQGNSA. The CDR3 loop is CASGTQENQPQHF. CDR3 DNA, as far as it was read: TGTGCCAGCGGAACACAGGAGAATCAGCCC. The full variable domain, in which reference TRBV7-2 and TRBJ1-5 provide the parts outside the CDR3, is GAGVSQSPSNKVTEKGKDVELRCDPISGHTALYWYRQSLGQGLEFLIYFQGNSAPDKSGLPSDRFSAERTGGSVSTLTIQRTQQEDSAVYLCASGTQENQPQHFGDGTRLSIL.

Points on this clone: The observed sequence ends 3 residues before the CDR3 terminus, with the missing tail filled in from the germline J gene. This chain links TRBV19 with TRBJ2-7, with 7 bases aligning to TRBD1. CDR3 size: 15 residues. J lost 3 bases, V lost 4 bases, and 9 bases had no gene match. Germline-derived CDR1 and CDR2 are LNHDA and SQIVND (reference sequence). CDR3 bases read: TGTGCCAGTAGTACAGGGACAGATGCAGACTACGAG. This encodes CASSTGTDADYE. The complete CDR3 protein is CASSTGTDADYEQYF.

Turning to this clone: The read stops 3 residues short of the end of the CDR3; the missing end is completed from the germline J gene. V gene TRBV5-6 combines with J gene TRBJ2-7; TRBD1 matches 8 bases. Germline assignment: CDR1 SGHDT and CDR2 YYEEEE. V lost 6 bases and J lost 5; bases outside the gene matches: 7. The CDR3 is made up of 13 amino acids. The CDR3 spells CASTHDRGHEQYF. Incomplete CDR3 DNA: TGTGCCAGCACTCACGACAGGGGTCACGAG.

On this clone itself: The CDR3 is cut off 3 residues early in the read; its end comes from the germline J gene. The genes are TRBV20-1 and TRBJ2-1; 9 positions agree with TRBD1. With V trimmed by 0 bases and J by 8 bases, 8 bases remained unmatched. CDR3 length equals 15 residues. Germline lookup yields CDR1 DFQATT and CDR2 SNEGSKA (reference sequence). The CDR3 sequence is CSARDDKTGGDEQFF. CDR3 bases read: TGCAGTGCTAGAGATGACAAAACAGGGGGCGATGAG.

To note about this clone: The read ends 3 residues early relative to the CDR3; the germline J gene fills the gap. The chain links TRBV19 to TRBJ1-2; 7 nucleotides align to TRBD1. The germline V gene has CDR1 LNHDA and CDR2 SQIVND (reference sequence). The CDR3 totals 13 residues. The trim removed 6 bases at V and 6 bases at J, leaving 7 bases unmatched. The CDR3: CASRTRDSNGYTF. CDR3 DNA (partial): TGTGCCAGTAGAACAAGGGACAGCAATGGC. Full variable domain (missing parts from reference TRBV19 and TRBJ1-2): DGGITQSPKYLFRKEGQNVTLSCEQNLNHDAMYWYRQDPGQGLRLIYYSQIVNDFQKGDIAEGYSVSREKKESFPLTVTSAQKNPTAFYLCASRTRDSNGYTFGSGTRLTVV.

As to this clone: Read sequence stops 3 residues before the CDR3 end, and the germline J gene provides the missing end. The chain has TRBV2 and TRBJ1-1, with D tentatively TRBD1 (5 bases). Germline assignment: CDR1 SNHLY and CDR2 FYNNEI. The CDR3 totals 15 residues. The CDR3 protein is CASSLARGSTDTAFF. The CDR3 bases that were read are TGTGCCAGCAGCCTCGCCCGGGGGAGCACAGATACG. Looking up the rest from reference TRBV2 and TRBJ1-1 gives the full variable domain: EPEVTQTPSHQVTQMGQEVILRCVPISNHLYFYWYRQILGQKVEFLVSFYNNEISEKSEIFDDQFSVERPDGSNFTLKIRSTKLEDSAMYFCASSLARGSTDTAFFGQGTRLTVV.

As concerns this clone: Read coverage stops 3 residues before the CDR3 terminus; the germline J gene supplies the remainder. This sequence joins TRBV25-1 and TRBJ1-5, with D hard to call. Germline CDR1 and CDR2: MGHDK and SYGVNS. Trimming took off 4 bases at V and 4 bases at J, with 5 bases between the two ends. The CDR3 runs 12 residues. The CDR3 protein is CASSGANQPQHF. The sequenced part of the CDR3 DNA is TGTGCCAGCAGTGGGGCTAATCAGCCC. The complete variable domain, with remaining parts taken from reference TRBV25-1 and TRBJ1-5, reads EADIYQTPRYLVIGTGKKITLECSQTMGHDKMYWYQQDPGMELHLIHYSYGVNSTEKGDLSSESTVSRIRTEHFPLTLESARPSHTSQYLCASSGANQPQHFGDGTRLSIL.

As to this clone: The read comes to an end 3 residues before the CDR3 does, leaving the germline J gene to fill in the end. V and J are TRBV7-9 and TRBJ1-2; possibly TRBD1 for D (5 bases). The germline V gene encodes CDR1 SEHNR and CDR2 FQNEAQ (reference sequence). The CDR3 is 15 amino acids. The CDR3 DNA, read in part, is TGTGCCAGCAGCTTAGCGGGGGGACTCATCAATGAC. Encoded protein: CASSLAGGLIND. In full, the CDR3 is CASSLAGGLINDYTF.

For this clone: The read finishes 3 residues shy of the CDR3 end, and the germline J gene is used to complete it. V and J are TRBV20-1 and TRBJ2-3; 8 bases are a match to TRBD2. Germline values: CDR1 DFQATT, CDR2 SNEGSKA (reference sequence). This CDR3 has 17 amino acids. The V segment lost 5 bases and the J segment 1 base; nucleotides outside the gene matches: 14. The sequenced part of the CDR3 DNA is TGCAGTGCTCCTCCTGCGGGAGGTTATGGGGGCACAGATACG. Translation gives CSAPPAGGYGGTDT. The whole CDR3 reads CSAPPAGGYGGTDTQYF.

Notes on this clone: The read falls 3 residues short of the CDR3 end, and the missing part is taken from the germline J gene. The V call is TRBV5-1, the J call TRBJ2-3, with 11 positions matching TRBD2. The length of the CDR3 is 18 residues. The germline CDR1 and CDR2 sequences are SGHRS and YFSETQ. V was pared by 5 bases and J by 0 bases, with 11 bases of the junction left unmatched. CDR3: CASRQGLADLSSTDTQYF. The sequenced CDR3 bases are TGCGCCAGCAGACAGGGACTAGCGGACCTATCTAGCACAGATACG.

On this clone: Read coverage stops 3 residues before the CDR3 terminus; the germline J gene supplies the remainder. The rearrangement links TRBV11-3 to TRBJ1-5; 7 bases align to TRBD1. The length of the CDR3 is 13 residues. Germline trimming cut 5 bases from V and 3 bases from J; bases unmatched to any gene: 1. The germline V gene encodes CDR1 SGHNT and CDR2 YENEEA. The CDR3 spells CASSGQDNQPQHF. The covered CDR3 bases are TGTGCCAGCAGCGGACAGGACAATCAGCCC.

Note on this clone: Read data end 3 residues before the CDR3 end; the end is taken from the germline J gene. The chain links TRBV20-1 to TRBJ2-3, with TRBD2 identical over 8 bases. CDR3 size: 14 residues. Germline V gene sequence: CDR1 DFQATT, CDR2 SNEGSKA (reference sequence). The V and J ends lost 5 bases and 8 bases, in that order; junction bases with no gene match: 12. CDR3 residues: CSAYTTGGQGTQYF. The sequenced part of the CDR3 DNA is TGCAGTGCTTACACGACGGGGGGGCAAGGTACG.

About this clone: Read data end 3 residues before the CDR3 end; the end is taken from the germline J gene. This chain joins TRBV20-1 and TRBJ2-3; the match to TRBD2 covers 9 bases. With 0 bases clipped from V and 5 bases from J, the junction kept 3 bases outside the gene matches. Germline-derived CDR1 and CDR2 are DFQATT and SNEGSKA (reference sequence). The CDR3 runs to 14 residues. The CDR3 bases that were read are TGCAGTGCTAGAGATAGCGGGAGATTAGATACG. It specifies CSARDSGRLDT. Given in full, the CDR3 is CSARDSGRLDTQYF.

Notes on this clone: The read ends 3 residues before the CDR3 terminus; that terminus is restored from the germline J gene. The chain has TRBV7-8 and TRBJ2-7, with D perhaps matching TRBD1 (5 bases). Germline V gene lookup returns CDR1 SGHVS and CDR2 FQNEAQ. There are 14 residues in the CDR3. Trimming pared 0 bases from V and 2 bases from J, leaving 8 bases between. CDR3 DNA, as far as it was read: TGTGCCAGCAGCTTAGCACGACAGACCTACGAG. It translates to CASSLARQTYE. The full CDR3 is CASSLARQTYEQYF.

The covered CDR3 bases are TGTGCCAGCAGTGAAGCGCGGGGGGCCAACGTC. This sequence encodes CASSEARGANV. The whole CDR3 is CASSEARGANVLTF. The chain uses TRBV2 and TRBJ2-6; the D is unclear. Coverage ceases 3 residues before the CDR3 finishes, and the germline J gene fills in the end. Germline V gene lookup returns CDR1 SNHLY and CDR2 FYNNEI. The CDR3 runs 14 residues. V lost 0 bases to trimming and J lost 4 bases, with 4 bases between them.